This TCR beta chain was identified in a study of PD-L1 blockade in urothelial cancer. This clone was recorded once. Libraries were prepared by immunoSEQ multiplex PCR; TCRdb keeps only in-frame clonotypes and omits some of them. The table records about 52,000 clones, around 82% of them present only once. V lost 3 bases, J lost 7 bases, and 10 bases lay in between. CDR3 size: 13 residues. Germline V gene lookup returns CDR1 MDHEN and CDR2 SYDVKM. The J gene is TRBJ1-5, the V gene TRBV28; a possible D gene is TRBD1 (6 bases). This clonotype was sampled from a man between 35 and 55 years old with urothelial cancer. The input for sequencing was PBMCs, taken around atezolizumab (anti-PD-L1) treatment. CDR3 nucleotide sequence: TGTGCCAGCAGTTTGGCAGGGGACCAGCCCCAGCATTTT. Amino acid sequence: CASSLAGDQPQHF.